This TCR beta chain was recovered during a study of blood T cell repertoires in COVID-19. Germline values: CDR1 MNHEY, CDR2 SMNVEV (reference sequence). V lost 6 bases and J lost 5; bases outside the gene matches: 5. The CDR3 has 13 amino acids. Produced via immunoSEQ multiplex PCR; TCRdb's table is partial and in-frame only. Among hundreds of thousands of clones listed, 70% to 90% were seen once. The V and J genes are TRBV27 and TRBJ1-2, with 8 nucleotides matching TRBD1. This TCR was recovered from a young woman with active or convalescent COVID-19. Specimen: peripheral blood. The CDR3 bases are TGTGCCAGCAGCCCAGACAGGGGTTATGGCTACACCTTC. The encoded protein is CASSPDRGYGYTF.